The clone carrying this T cell receptor (beta chain) was observed a handful of times. What it binds is unknown. The CDR3 has 14 residues. V was pared by 4 bases and J by 4 bases, with 13 bases between. The germline V gene has CDR1 MNHNS and CDR2 SASEGT. Sequencing targeted expressed TCRB transcripts, as all isolated RNA had been reverse transcribed. Profiling relied on immunoSEQ multiplex PCR, and the TCRdb table lists in-frame clones only, not all of them. The table shows roughly 290,000 clones, with 7% to 9% occurring only once. This sample was taken from a study of beta chain features in type 1 diabetes. Study results and caveats: TCRB repertoires of naive, central memory and Treg cells appeared more similar among patients than among healthy donors. Type 1 diabetes patients had moderately but significantly shorter TCRB CDR3s in all four CD4+ subsets.

The chain joins TRBV6-1 to TRBJ2-5, with a weak D call TRBD2 (5 bases). The specimen was central memory CD4+ T cells from blood. The TCR comes from a woman younger than 35 in good health. DNA of the CDR3: TGTGCCAGCAGTGTCGGGGTTTTTGGAGAGACCCAGTACTTC. Amino acids: CASSVGVFGETQYF.